The 11 T cell receptor beta chains below come from one sample, sequenced in a study of CD8 T cells in Susac syndrome. RNA amounts of about 0.5 to 1 ug underwent reverse transcription with random hexamers. In TCRdb, the immunoSEQ multiplex PCR reads were re-called with MiXCR into one record per CDR3 protein. The sample lists 150,000 or so distinct CDR3 sequences, just over 90% occurring once. The specimen was CD4+ T cells from PBMCs. These TCRs come from a human donor in good health.

This CDR3 is CASSLWTGVKRYEQYF. For the CDR3, the DNA is TGTGCCAGCAGCTTGTGGACAGGGGTGAAGAGATACGAGCAGTACTTC. The chain uses TRBV7-2 and TRBJ2-7; TRBD1 matches 9 bases. V trimming: 3 bases; J trimming: 4 bases; junction bases outside the gene matches: 10. The CDR3 runs 16 residues. Looked up from germline, CDR1 is SGHTA and CDR2 is FQGNSA.

The V and J genes are TRBV12-3 or TRBV12-4 and TRBJ2-2; maybe TRBD2 (6 bases). The ends were cut back, 4 bases at V and 4 bases at J, with 10 bases in the middle. The CDR3 consists of 14 residues. CDR3 loop: CASSSGTFTGELFF. Written as DNA, the CDR3 is TGTGCCAGCAGTTCCGGGACTTTCACCGGGGAGCTGTTTTTT.

The chain carries TRBV18 and TRBJ2-1; 10 bases match TRBD2. The trim removed 0 bases at V and 10 bases at J, leaving 9 bases unmatched. The CDR3 covers 16 residues. CDR1 is KGHSH, CDR2 LQKENI, per germline. For the CDR3, the DNA is TGTGCCAGCTCACCACCGCGTCTAGCGGGAGTTTACGAGCAGTTCTTC. Protein product: CASSPPRLAGVYEQFF. The variable domain in full, completed from reference TRBV18 and TRBJ2-1, reads NAGVMQNPRHLVRRRGQEARLRCSPMKGHSHVYWYRQLPEEGLKFMVYLQKENIIDESGMPKERFSAEFPKEGPSILRIQQVVRGDSAAYFCASSPPRLAGVYEQFFGPGTRLTVL.

The V call is TRBV30, the J call TRBJ1-2; possible D gene TRBD1, 6 bases. The V and J ends lost 5 bases and 4 bases respectively, with 17 bases between them. This CDR3 is 14 amino acids long. CDR1 and CDR2 (germline): GTSNPN, SVGIG (reference sequence). DNA for the CDR3: TGTGCCTGGGAGAAGGATACAGGGATCTATGGCTACACCTTC. The encoded protein is CAWEKDTGIYGYTF.

Worth noting for this clonotype: At one end, the junction sequence differs from germline, possibly due to a read error. The V call is TRBV7-7, the J call TRBJ2-2, with D uncertain. Per the germline V gene, CDR1 is SSHAT and CDR2 is FNYEAQ (reference sequence). This CDR3 contains 12 residues. CDR3 in amino acids: CASTDYTGELFF. CDR3 sequence (DNA): TGTGCTAGCACCGATTACACCGGGGAGCTGTTTTTT.

The rearrangement joins TRBV7-9 to TRBJ2-3, with 10 bases fitting TRBD2. The CDR3 sequence is 15 residues long. From germline, CDR1 is SEHNR and CDR2 FQNEAQ (reference sequence). Germline trimming cut 5 bases from V and 5 bases from J; bases unmatched to any gene: 7. CDR3 coding DNA: TGTGCCAGCAGCCATCTAGCGGGAGACGGAGATACGCAGTATTTT. Translation gives CASSHLAGDGDTQYF.

This clonotype has more than one count but fewer than ten. The chain combines TRBV12-3 or TRBV12-4 with TRBJ2-7, with 7 bases that match TRBD1. V lost 6 bases, J lost 5 bases, and 7 bases stayed unmatched. CDR3 length equals 13 residues. CDR3 nucleotides: TGTGCCAGCAGACCGGGACAGAGGGACGAGCAGTACTTC. Residues: CASRPGQRDEQYF.

This chain joins TRBV4-1 and TRBJ2-1, with D possibly being TRBD2 (5 bases). In germline, CDR1 is MGHRA, CDR2 YSYEKL. The CDR3 is made up of 18 amino acids. Deletions cut 0 bases from V and 4 bases from J, with 19 bases between. The CDR3 protein is CASSQEPEAGGGYNEQFF. In DNA, the CDR3 is TGCGCCAGCAGCCAAGAACCTGAGGCCGGAGGTGGGTACAATGAGCAGTTCTTC.

This rearrangement joins TRBV20-1 to TRBJ1-2; D not certain. Germline CDR1 and CDR2: DFQATT and SNEGSKA (reference sequence). The CDR3 has 11 residues. The ends were cut back, 0 bases at V and 10 bases at J, with 9 bases in the middle. The CDR3 loop reads CSARDQDFYTF. CDR3 sequence (DNA): TGCAGTGCTAGAGATCAGGATTTCTACACCTTC.

The rearrangement uses TRBV7-9 and TRBJ1-2, with a weak D call TRBD1 (6 bases). CDR1 and CDR2 from the germline V gene are SEHNR and FQNEAQ (reference sequence). Trimming cost V 8 bases and J 3 bases, with 10 bases left between them. This CDR3 is built from 12 residues. CDR3: CASGGRDYGYTF. The CDR3 DNA is TGTGCCAGCGGGGGCAGGGACTATGGCTACACCTTC.

The chain recombines TRBV19 with TRBJ2-1; 7 bases map to TRBD2. There are 15 residues in the CDR3. CDR1 LNHDA and CDR2 SQIVND come from the germline V gene (reference sequence). Trimming took 7 bases from V and 5 from J; bases not matched to a gene: 11. This chain's CDR3 is CASNIRASGNNEQFF. CDR3 sequence (DNA): TGTGCCAGTAACATTAGGGCTAGCGGTAACAATGAGCAGTTCTTC.